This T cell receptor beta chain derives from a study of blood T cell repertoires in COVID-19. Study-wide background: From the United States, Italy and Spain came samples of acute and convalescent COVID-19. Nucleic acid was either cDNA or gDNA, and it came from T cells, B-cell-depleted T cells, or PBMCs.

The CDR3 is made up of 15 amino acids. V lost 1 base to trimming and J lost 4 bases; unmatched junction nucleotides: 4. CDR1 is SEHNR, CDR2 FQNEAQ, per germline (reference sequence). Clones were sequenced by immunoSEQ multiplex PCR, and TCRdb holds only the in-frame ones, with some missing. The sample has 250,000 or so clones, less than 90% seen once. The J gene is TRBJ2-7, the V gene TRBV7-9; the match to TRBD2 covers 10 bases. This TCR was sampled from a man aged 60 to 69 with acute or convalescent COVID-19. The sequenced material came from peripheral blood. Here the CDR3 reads CASSLVLAGVYEQYF. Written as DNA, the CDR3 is TGTGCCAGCAGCTTAGTGCTAGCGGGAGTATACGAGCAGTACTTC.